This record looks at one TCR beta chain sequence and its context. These data belong to a study of blood T cell repertoires in COVID-19. V dropped 4 bases and J dropped 3 bases, with 10 bases sitting between them. Germline CDR1 SGHVS, CDR2 FQNEAQ. This CDR3 has 13 residues. Libraries were prepared by immunoSEQ multiplex PCR; TCRdb keeps only in-frame clonotypes and omits some of them. The data show some 210,000 clones, with 70% to 90% seen just once and around 9% held by the top ten. The clonotype was recovered from a man aged 35 to 55 who had recovered from COVID-19. The J gene is TRBJ2-7, the V gene TRBV7-8; tentatively, D is TRBD1 (5 bases). The sample taken for sequencing was PBMCs or T cells enriched from blood (not recorded which). In DNA form, the CDR3 reads TGTGCCAGCAGCTGGACGGACATCTACGAGCAGTACTTC. Translating gives CASSWTDIYEQYF. Combining the CDR3 with reference TRBV7-8 and TRBJ2-7 gives the whole variable domain GAGVSQSPRYKVAKRGQDVALRCDPISGHVSLFWYQQALGQGPEFLTYFQNEAQLDKSGLPSDRFFAERPEGSVSTLKIQRTQQEDSAVYLCASSWTDIYEQYFGPGTRLTVT.